These T cell receptor beta chains were read from a single sample in a study of metastatic and nonmetastatic thyroid tumors. Via MiXCR, TCRdb re-called the PCR reads. This table holds roughly 15,000 clones, 30% to 35% found once. Sequencing was performed on tumor tissue. These receptors all stem from a female donor with papillary thyroid cancer or a benign thyroid nodule (not recorded which). Some clones in this sample may be carry-over from other donors' samples. CDR3s include the opening cysteine and the closing phenylalanine or tryptophan. D genes are given only for firm matches. Clone size is stated in some rows and not others, as once, few, many or a class when expanded.

J gene: TRBJ1-1
CDR3 length: 15
V gene: TRBV25-1
D gene: .
clone size: many
CDR3 protein: CANRTEAYLNTEAFF
CDR3 DNA: TGTGCCAATCGGACAGAAGCCTATTTAAACACTGAAGCTTTCTTT

J gene: TRBJ1-1
CDR3 length: 14
V gene: TRBV12-3/TRBV12-4
D gene: .
clone size: many
CDR3 protein: CASSPEGWGTEAFF
CDR3 DNA: TGTGCCAGCAGCCCGGAGGGATGGGGAACTGAAGCTTTCTTT

J gene: TRBJ2-2
CDR3 length: 15
V gene: TRBV19
D gene: TRBD1
clone size: few
CDR3 protein: CASSITGGNTGELFF
CDR3 DNA: TGTGCCAGTAGTATAACAGGGGGTAACACCGGGGAGCTGTTTTTT

J gene: TRBJ1-2
CDR3 length: 16
V gene: TRBV5-1
D gene: TRBD1
clone size: few
CDR3 protein: CASIQVQGGTGGGYTF
CDR3 DNA: TGCGCCAGCATCCAAGTTCAGGGAGGGACAGGCGGTGGCTACACCTTC

J gene: TRBJ1-4
CDR3 length: 14
V gene: TRBV5-1
D gene: .
clone size: .
CDR3 protein: CASSVANSNEKLFF
CDR3 DNA: TGCGCCAGCAGCGTTGCAAATTCTAATGAAAAACTGTTTTTT

J gene: TRBJ2-2
CDR3 length: 12
V gene: TRBV20-1
D gene: TRBD1
clone size: .
CDR3 protein: CSARQGTGELFF
CDR3 DNA: TGCAGTGCTCGACAGGGTACCGGGGAGCTGTTTTTT

J gene: TRBJ2-2
CDR3 length: 15
V gene: TRBV20-1
D gene: .
clone size: medium-sized
CDR3 protein: CSAIPGTRRAGELFF
CDR3 DNA: TGCAGTGCGATCCCCGGGACCCGGAGGGCCGGGGAGCTGTTTTTT

J gene: TRBJ1-2
CDR3 length: 15
V gene: TRBV27
D gene: TRBD1
clone size: once
CDR3 protein: CASSSFGDRRYGYTF
CDR3 DNA: TGTGCCAGCAGTTCTTTCGGGGACAGGCGGTATGGCTACACCTTC

J gene: TRBJ2-3
CDR3 length: 16
V gene: TRBV6-1
D gene: TRBD1
clone size: large
CDR3 protein: CASSRNRDRVADTQYF
CDR3 DNA: TGTGCCAGCAGTCGGAACCGGGACAGGGTCGCAGATACGCAGTATTTT

J gene: TRBJ2-1
CDR3 length: 16
V gene: TRBV12-3/TRBV12-4
D gene: .
clone size: medium-sized
CDR3 protein: CASSQGPGGSYNEQFF
CDR3 DNA: TGTGCCAGCAGCCAAGGGCCAGGGGGGTCCTACAATGAGCAGTTCTTC

J gene: TRBJ1-2
CDR3 length: 13
V gene: TRBV20-1
D gene: .
clone size: .
CDR3 protein: CSAREYGGDGYTF
CDR3 DNA: TGCAGTGCTAGAGAGTACGGTGGGGATGGCTACACCTTC

J gene: TRBJ1-1
CDR3 length: 12
V gene: TRBV6-1
D gene: .
clone size: many
CDR3 protein: CASTNLQSRLFF
CDR3 DNA: TGTGCCAGCACAAATCTACAGAGCAGGCTTTTCTTT

J gene: TRBJ2-7
CDR3 length: 15
V gene: TRBV3-1
D gene: .
clone size: .
CDR3 protein: CASSQASGSTYEQYF
CDR3 DNA: TGTGCCAGCAGCCAAGCATCCGGGAGTACCTACGAGCAGTACTTC

J gene: TRBJ1-1
CDR3 length: 13
V gene: TRBV20-1
D gene: .
clone size: .
CDR3 protein: CSARGRGRPEAFF
CDR3 DNA: TGCAGTGCTAGAGGAAGGGGAAGGCCTGAAGCTTTCTTT

J gene: TRBJ2-1
CDR3 length: 12
V gene: TRBV11-2
D gene: .
clone size: .
CDR3 protein: CASSRDYNEQFF
CDR3 DNA: TGTGCCAGCAGCAGGGACTACAATGAGCAGTTCTTC

J gene: TRBJ2-3
CDR3 length: 14
V gene: TRBV9
D gene: .
clone size: many
CDR3 protein: CASSVATMTDTQYF
CDR3 DNA: TGTGCCAGCAGCGTAGCTACGATGACAGATACGCAGTATTTT

J gene: TRBJ2-7
CDR3 length: 13
V gene: TRBV28
D gene: .
clone size: .
CDR3 protein: CASSLGLGTEQYF
CDR3 DNA: TGTGCCAGCAGTCTGGGCCTCGGGACAGAGCAGTACTTC

J gene: TRBJ2-3
CDR3 length: 17
V gene: TRBV5-6
D gene: .
clone size: .
CDR3 protein: CASSLPGGPGTGDTQYF
CDR3 DNA: TGTGCCAGCAGCTTGCCCGGGGGTCCCGGGACCGGAGATACGCAGTATTTT

J gene: TRBJ2-7
CDR3 length: 11
V gene: TRBV6-1
D gene: .
clone size: medium-sized
CDR3 protein: CASGSSYEQYF
CDR3 DNA: TGTGCCAGCGGCAGCTCCTACGAGCAGTACTTC

J gene: TRBJ1-2
CDR3 length: 13
V gene: TRBV2
D gene: .
clone size: .
CDR3 protein: CASSEASGAGYTF
CDR3 DNA: TGTGCCAGCAGTGAAGCGAGCGGGGCTGGCTACACCTTC

J gene: TRBJ1-4
CDR3 length: 14
V gene: TRBV3-1
D gene: .
clone size: many
CDR3 protein: CASSQFAQAEKLFF
CDR3 DNA: TGTGCCAGCAGCCAATTTGCCCAGGCTGAAAAACTGTTTTTT

J gene: TRBJ1-3
CDR3 length: 14
V gene: TRBV20-1
D gene: TRBD1
clone size: many
CDR3 protein: CSASGRGRGNTIYF
CDR3 DNA: TGCAGTGCTAGCGGCAGGGGGCGAGGAAACACCATATATTTT

J gene: TRBJ2-3
CDR3 length: 20
V gene: TRBV6-6
D gene: TRBD1
clone size: .
CDR3 protein: CASSYPKTFDGTGETDTQYF
CDR3 DNA: TGTGCCAGCAGTTACCCTAAAACCTTCGACGGGACAGGGGAGACAGATACGCAGTATTTT

J gene: TRBJ2-3
CDR3 length: 15
V gene: TRBV11-2
D gene: TRBD1
clone size: .
CDR3 protein: CASSTSGQSTDTQYF
CDR3 DNA: TGTGCCAGCAGCACATCGGGACAGAGCACAGATACGCAGTATTTT

J gene: TRBJ2-7
CDR3 length: 14
V gene: TRBV18
D gene: .
clone size: .
CDR3 protein: CASSPDLASYEQYF
CDR3 DNA: TGTGCCAGCTCTCCCGACCTAGCCTCCTACGAGCAGTACTTC